Each of the 16 T cell receptor beta chains below was sequenced from the same sample in a study of blood T cells in healthy people across ages. The authors ran a second PCR of roughly 6 to 12 cycles using a sample-barcoded 5' primer and a J-beta primer mix. TCRdb used MiXCR to reprocess the 5' RACE reads, holding one entry per CDR3 protein. The data contain approximately 690,000 distinct CDR3 sequences, 58% of them singletons. The specimen was blood. The receptor source for this set is a man aged 60 to 69 in good health.

The chain uses TRBV28 and TRBJ2-7, with a weak D call TRBD2 (6 bases). The CDR3 runs to 13 residues. Germline-derived CDR1 and CDR2 are MDHEN and SYDVKM. Trimming removed 4 bases from V and 4 bases from J, with 11 bases in between. CDR3 DNA sequence: TGTGCCAGCAGTTCCGGGACTCAGTACGAGCAGTACTTC. Translating gives CASSSGTQYEQYF.

CDR3 sequence reads: CASSPIGTGGSGANVLTF. The CDR3 DNA reads TGTGCCAGCAGCCCCATTGGCACAGGGGGCTCTGGGGCCAACGTCCTGACTTTC. The gene calls are TRBV7-9 and TRBJ2-6; 8 positions agree with TRBD1. This CDR3 comprises 18 residues. Looked up from germline, CDR1 is SEHNR and CDR2 is FQNEAQ (reference sequence). Trimming removed 5 bases from V and 0 bases from J; junction bases left unmatched: 9.

V is TRBV5-1 and J is TRBJ2-2; D remains unclear. The CDR3 has 12 residues. The germline gives CDR1 SGHRS, CDR2 YFSETQ. V was trimmed by 7 bases and J by 0 bases, leaving 4 bases between them. In DNA, the CDR3 is TGCGCCAGCGGCTCGAACACCGGGGAGCTGTTTTTT. It translates to CASGSNTGELFF. Complete variable domain (other parts from reference TRBV5-1 and TRBJ2-2): KAGVTQTPRYLIKTRGQQVTLSCSPISGHRSVSWYQQTPGQGLQFLFEYFSETQRNKGNFPGRFSGRQFSNSRSEMNVSTLELGDSALYLCASGSNTGELFFGEGSRLTVL.

The CDR3 loop reads CASSQDRRRTDTQYF. CDR3 bases: TGTGCCAGCAGCCAAGATCGAAGGAGAACAGATACGCAGTATTTT. The genes are TRBV3-1 and TRBJ2-3; no definite D call. The CDR3 length is 15 residues. Germline CDR1 LGHDT, CDR2 YNNKEL (reference sequence). V was pared by 0 bases and J by 3 bases, with 10 bases between.

The chain is built from TRBV18 and TRBJ1-2, with TRBD1 identical over 7 bases. The CDR3 contains 13 residues. The germline V gene encodes CDR1 KGHSH and CDR2 LQKENI. J was trimmed by 8 bases and V by 2 bases; bases with no gene match: 5. The CDR3 protein is CASSPSTGEGYTF. The CDR3 coding sequence is TGTGCCAGCTCACCATCTACAGGGGAGGGCTACACCTTC.

The V and J genes are TRBV2 and TRBJ2-1; TRBD2 matches 11 bases. The CDR3 loop spans 15 amino acids. Germline CDR1 and CDR2: SNHLY and FYNNEI. V was pared by 7 bases and J by 9 bases, with 11 bases of the junction left unmatched. CDR3 sequence: CASTTETSGVGEQFF. The DNA for the CDR3 is TGTGCCAGCACGACGGAGACTAGCGGGGTCGGTGAGCAGTTCTTC. Full variable domain (outside the CDR3, taken from reference TRBV2 and TRBJ2-1): EPEVTQTPSHQVTQMGQEVILRCVPISNHLYFYWYRQILGQKVEFLVSFYNNEISEKSEIFDDQFSVERPDGSNFTLKIRSTKLEDSAMYFCASTTETSGVGEQFFGPGTRLTVL.

The chain couples TRBV28 to TRBJ1-2; D unresolved. Germline assignment: CDR1 MDHEN and CDR2 SYDVKM. The V gene lost 4 bases and the J gene lost 8 bases, with 23 bases spanning the gap. The CDR3 consists of 16 residues. This CDR3 reads CASSSTSTRLGWGYTF. CDR3 bases: TGTGCCAGCAGTTCGACCTCGACACGTCTAGGTTGGGGCTACACCTTC.

This clonotype was seen a handful of times. CDR3 sequence (DNA): TGTGCCAGCAGTTACGCAGGGCATAACTATGGCTACACCTTC. Its protein product is CASSYAGHNYGYTF. The chain joins TRBV6-2 or TRBV6-3 to TRBJ1-2, with D tentatively TRBD1 (5 bases). V was cut by 2 bases and J by 1 base, with 8 bases left in between. Per the germline V gene, CDR1 is MNHEY and CDR2 is SVGEGT. CDR3 length equals 14 residues.

DNA of the CDR3: TGCACCGGCAGCCCACGGACAGCCCAAGAGACCCAGTACTTC. Encoded protein: CTGSPRTAQETQYF. The rearrangement joins TRBV1 to TRBJ2-5; the table's D call TRBD1 went unverified against the DNA. TRBV1 is a pseudogene segment. This CDR3 has 14 residues.

V gene TRBV5-1 combines with J gene TRBJ2-5; D unclear. Germline CDR1 SGHRS, CDR2 YFSETQ. The CDR3 covers 15 residues. With 4 bases removed from V and 2 bases from J, the gap between germline ends came to 15 bases. Here the CDR3 DNA reads TGCGCCAGCAGCACCCCGCTTGGGCTACAAGAGACCCAGTACTTC. Translation: CASSTPLGLQETQYF.

This clonotype was counted only a few times. This chain joins TRBV20-1 and TRBJ2-5; D is possibly TRBD2 (6 bases). This CDR3 comprises 13 residues. V lost 5 bases, J lost 2 bases, and 12 bases lay in between. Looked up from germline, CDR1 is DFQATT and CDR2 is SNEGSKA (reference sequence). The CDR3 bases are TGCAGTGCTGGGTGGCGGGATCAAGAGACCCAGTACTTC. Protein: CSAGWRDQETQYF.

The chain employs TRBV5-1 and TRBJ2-1; D gene unclear. Per germline, CDR1 SGHRS and CDR2 YFSETQ. With 6 bases removed from V and 5 bases from J, the gap between germline ends came to 15 bases. The CDR3 extends over 14 amino acids. The CDR3 protein is CASKVSPLNNEQFF. The CDR3 DNA follows: TGCGCCAGCAAGGTTAGCCCACTCAACAATGAGCAGTTCTTC.

This chain connects TRBV5-1 to TRBJ2-2, with a possible D match to TRBD1 (6 bases). Germline V CDR1 and CDR2: SGHRS, YFSETQ. The CDR3 contains 15 residues. Deletions cut 5 bases from V and 5 bases from J, with 16 bases between. The CDR3 sequence is CASSQVTGSTGELFF. DNA for the CDR3: TGCGCCAGCAGTCAAGTTACAGGGTCGACCGGGGAGCTGTTTTTT.

This chain links TRBV7-2 with TRBJ2-1; D is unresolved. The germline V gene has CDR1 SGHTA and CDR2 FQGNSA. Trimming cost V 5 bases and J 0 bases, with 11 bases left between them. The CDR3 spans 15 residues. CDR3 sequence: CASSPLPSSYNEQFF. CDR3 bases: TGTGCCAGCAGCCCCCTTCCCAGCTCCTACAATGAGCAGTTCTTC.

The chain employs TRBV20-1 and TRBJ2-2; TRBD2 agrees at 8 bases. Trimming removed 1 base from V and 4 bases from J; junction bases left unmatched: 2. Germline values: CDR1 DFQATT, CDR2 SNEGSKA (reference sequence). There are 14 residues in the CDR3. The CDR3 is CSARAAGGTGELFF. The CDR3 DNA follows: TGCAGTGCTAGAGCTGCGGGGGGCACCGGGGAGCTGTTTTTT.

This rearrangement joins TRBV5-1 to TRBJ2-5; TRBD2 matches 8 bases. V trimming: 4 bases; J trimming: 4 bases; junction bases outside the gene matches: 9. Germline CDR1 is SGHRS and CDR2 is YFSETQ. The CDR3 covers 15 residues. The CDR3 nucleotides are TGCGCCAGCAGCCGAACCGGGACTAGACGAGAGACCCAGTACTTC. It yields the protein CASSRTGTRRETQYF.